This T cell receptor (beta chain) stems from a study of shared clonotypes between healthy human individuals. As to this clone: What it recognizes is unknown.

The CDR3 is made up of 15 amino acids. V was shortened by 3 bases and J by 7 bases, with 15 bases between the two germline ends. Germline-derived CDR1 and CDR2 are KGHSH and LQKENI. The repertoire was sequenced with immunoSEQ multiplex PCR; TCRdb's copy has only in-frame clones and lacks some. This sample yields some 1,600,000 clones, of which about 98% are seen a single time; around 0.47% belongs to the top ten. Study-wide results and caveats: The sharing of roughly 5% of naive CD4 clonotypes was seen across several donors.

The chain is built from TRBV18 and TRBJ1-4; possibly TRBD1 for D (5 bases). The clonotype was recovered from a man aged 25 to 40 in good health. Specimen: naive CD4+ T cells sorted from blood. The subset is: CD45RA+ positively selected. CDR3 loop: CASSPPGLAGEKLFF. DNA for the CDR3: TGTGCCAGCTCACCCCCGGGGCTCGCGGGTGAAAAACTGTTTTTT.